This T cell receptor (beta chain) was profiled in a study of regulatory T cells in long-lasting Graves disease. General study points: Among samples with persistent disease, TRBV28, TRBJ1-2 and TRBJ2-5 were favored.

The time point is: newly diagnosed GD, antithyroid drugs for less than 3 months. The TCR library was made from RNA extracted from PBMCs. American Thyroid Association guidelines were used to diagnose Graves' disease. Assembly of TCR beta libraries relied on iRepertoire HTBI primers together with Arm-PCR of CDR3 regions. From the multiplex PCR reads, TCRdb called clonotypes with MiXCR, one entry per CDR3 protein. The table has 300,000 to 450,000 distinct CDR3 sequences, roughly a sixth seen once. This clonotype showed up many times. What it binds is unknown. With 6 bases clipped from V and 1 base from J, the junction kept 2 bases outside the gene matches. CDR3 length: 14 residues. The V gene's germline CDR1 is MGHRA and CDR2 YSYEKL.

The sequenced sample was peripheral blood mononuclear cells (PBMCs), obtained at new diagnosis, from a patient treated with antithyroid drugs. The receptor comes from a female donor with Graves disease. V is TRBV4-1 and J is TRBJ1-1, with 10 bases fitting TRBD1. The CDR3 is CASSRQGANTEAFF. In DNA, the CDR3 is TGCGCCAGCAGTCGACAGGGGGCGAACACTGAAGCTTTCTTT.